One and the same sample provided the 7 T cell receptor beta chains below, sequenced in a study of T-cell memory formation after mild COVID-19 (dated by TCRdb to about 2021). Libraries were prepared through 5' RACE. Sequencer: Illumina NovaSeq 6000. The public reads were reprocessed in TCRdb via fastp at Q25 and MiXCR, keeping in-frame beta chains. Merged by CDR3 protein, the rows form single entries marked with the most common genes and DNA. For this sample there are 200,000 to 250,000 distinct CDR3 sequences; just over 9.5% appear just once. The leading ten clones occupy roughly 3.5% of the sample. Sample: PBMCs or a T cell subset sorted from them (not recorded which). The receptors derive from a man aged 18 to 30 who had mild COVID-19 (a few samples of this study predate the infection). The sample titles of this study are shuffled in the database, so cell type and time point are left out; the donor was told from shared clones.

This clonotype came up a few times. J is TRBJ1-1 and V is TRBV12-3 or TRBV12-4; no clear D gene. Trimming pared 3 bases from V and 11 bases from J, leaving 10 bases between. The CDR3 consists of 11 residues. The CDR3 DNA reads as TGTGCCAGCAGTTTGGCGGCCGGGGCTTTCTTT. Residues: CASSLAAGAFF.

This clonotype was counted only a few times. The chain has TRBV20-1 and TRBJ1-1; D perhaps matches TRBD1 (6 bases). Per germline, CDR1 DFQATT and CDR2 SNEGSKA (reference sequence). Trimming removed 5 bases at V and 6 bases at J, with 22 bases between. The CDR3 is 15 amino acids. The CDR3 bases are TGCAGTGCTGTCAGCCGCTGGGGGCGGCTCGCTGAAGCTTTCTTT. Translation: CSAVSRWGRLAEAFF.

CDR3 nucleotide sequence: TGTGCCAGCAGGACGGACGGAACTAACTATGGCTACACCTTC. Protein product: CASRTDGTNYGYTF. This chain uses TRBV6-5 with TRBJ1-2; D remains ambiguous. Trimming took off 6 bases at V and 0 bases at J, with 11 bases between the two ends. CDR3 size: 14 residues. The V gene's germline CDR1 is MNHEY and CDR2 SVGAGI.

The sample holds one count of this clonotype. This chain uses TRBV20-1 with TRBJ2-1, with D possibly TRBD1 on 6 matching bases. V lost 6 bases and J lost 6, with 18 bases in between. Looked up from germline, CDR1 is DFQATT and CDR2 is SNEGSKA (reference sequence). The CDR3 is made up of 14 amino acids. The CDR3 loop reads CSADAGQISNEQFF. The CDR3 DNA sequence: TGCAGTGCGGATGCCGGACAGATCTCCAATGAGCAGTTCTTC.

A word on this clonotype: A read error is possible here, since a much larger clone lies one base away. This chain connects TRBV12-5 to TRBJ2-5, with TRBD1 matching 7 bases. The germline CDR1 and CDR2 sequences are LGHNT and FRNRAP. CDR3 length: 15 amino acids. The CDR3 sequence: CASALGDSTQETQYF. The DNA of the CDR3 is TGTGCTAGTGCTTTGGGGGACAGTACCCAAGAGACCCAGTACTTC. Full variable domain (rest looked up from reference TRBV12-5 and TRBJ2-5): DARVTQTPRHKVTEMGQEVTMRCQPILGHNTVFWYRQTMMQGLELLAYFRNRAPLDDSGMPKDRFSAEMPDATLATLKIQPSEPRDSAVYFCASALGDSTQETQYFGPGTRLLVL.

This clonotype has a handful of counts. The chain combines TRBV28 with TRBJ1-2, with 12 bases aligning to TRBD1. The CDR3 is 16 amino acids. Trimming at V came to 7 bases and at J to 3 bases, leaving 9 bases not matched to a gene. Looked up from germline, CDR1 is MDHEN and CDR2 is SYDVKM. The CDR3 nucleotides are TGTGCCAGCATACCCGGGACAGGGGGCCTCTACTATGGCTACACCTTC. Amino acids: CASIPGTGGLYYGYTF.

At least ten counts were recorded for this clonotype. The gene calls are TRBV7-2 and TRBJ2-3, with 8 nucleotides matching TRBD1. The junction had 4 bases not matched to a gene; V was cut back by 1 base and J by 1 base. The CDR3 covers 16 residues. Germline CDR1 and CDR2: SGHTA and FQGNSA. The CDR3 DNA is TGTGCCAGCAGCTTAGTGGCAGGGGGCGGCACAGATACGCAGTATTTT. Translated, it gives CASSLVAGGGTDTQYF.